Listed here is a single T cell receptor beta chain. This clone was recorded only once. No antigen is known for it. It has no much larger one-base neighbor in the sample; base qualities were not kept. This sample is drawn from a study of blood T cell repertoires in COVID-19 (TCRdb year 2020). About the full investigation: Collaborator samples came from the United States, Italy and Spain and covered acute and convalescent phases of COVID-19. The material from the prospective study consisted of cDNA or gDNA derived from T cells, B-cell-depleted T cells, or PBMCs. The dataset comprised deeply sampled blood TCRbeta repertoires from subjects exposed to, actively infected with, or recovered from COVID-19. A freely available public database, intended as a resource for researchers studying the immune response to SARS-CoV-2, is where the repertoires were released. The samples were drawn from two sources: the first 160 participants of the ongoing ImmuneRACE study, and approximately 1,300 subjects contributed by 6 global collaborators. Nearly every sample came with metadata listing a de-identified subject ID, COVID-19 status, age in years and sex. Where HLA class I and class II types were available, the types were taken from metadata supplied by the sample provider, not from assay-based typing. On the study overall, not on this receptor specifically: The quantity of clinical and demographic metadata differed by source and by participant and was supplied without curation.

The junction shows trimming of 6 bases on V and 6 bases on J, and the gene matches do not reach 5 bases of it. The CDR3 contains 13 residues, cysteine and phenylalanine counted. Kept here is only the CDR3 DNA, which spans 39 bases and is read in frame from base 1. Looking up the germline V gene yields CDR1 MNHEY and CDR2 SVGAGI. The collaborating institutions used their own protocols to collect whole blood in K2EDTA tubes. For TCRbeta analysis, collaborator samples were shipped as frozen whole blood, as isolated PBMCs, or as DNA extracted from either sample type. The immunoSEQ Assay, a bias-controlled multiplex PCR, was used to amplify TCRbeta CDR3 regions from genomic DNA. The original methods were these. The number of nucleated cells in each sample was estimated by amplification of reference gene primers within the assay. To quantify the absolute abundance of each unique TCRbeta CDR3 rearrangement, sequence reads were collapsed and filtered. For each sample, productive Simpson clonality was calculated as the square root of Simpson's diversity index over productive rearrangements. Imported from immuneACCESS, the table was reduced by TCRdb to in-frame sequences with V and J called. These copies leave out some clones; in studies compared against another copy, an unresolved V gene accounts for under half, and the cause of the remainder is not known. V and J calls and clone size follow that table, whereas D and trimming were derived from the DNA. The sample table lists just over 15,000 clones, over 80% of them with a count of one. Under 20% of the sample is in the top ten clones.

The source of this sequence is a human donor in a cohort sampled during active COVID-19. The sequencing sample was made of peripheral blood. The rearrangement combines TRBV6-5 with TRBJ1-2, with 9 bases in between that match TRBD1. The CDR3 is CASSPDRGDGYTF. The DNA sequence follows: TGTGCCAGCAGCCCCGACAGGGGGGATGGCTACACCTTC.